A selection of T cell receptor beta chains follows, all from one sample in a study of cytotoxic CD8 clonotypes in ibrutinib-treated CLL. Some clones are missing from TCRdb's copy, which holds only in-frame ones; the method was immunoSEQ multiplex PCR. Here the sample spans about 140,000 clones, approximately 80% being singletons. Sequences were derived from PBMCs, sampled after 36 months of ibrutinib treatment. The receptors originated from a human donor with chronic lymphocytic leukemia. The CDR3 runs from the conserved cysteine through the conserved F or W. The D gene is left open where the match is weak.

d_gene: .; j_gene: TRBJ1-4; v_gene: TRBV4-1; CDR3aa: CASSHEGLGEKLFF
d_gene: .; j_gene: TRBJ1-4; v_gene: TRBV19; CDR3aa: CASSNWPNEKLFF
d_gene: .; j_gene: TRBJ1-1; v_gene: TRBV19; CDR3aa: CASSMTGLNTEAFF
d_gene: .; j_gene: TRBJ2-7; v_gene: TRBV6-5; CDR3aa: CASSYSWGFNEQYF
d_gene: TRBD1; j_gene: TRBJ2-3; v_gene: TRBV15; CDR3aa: CATSRDRGRPDTQYF
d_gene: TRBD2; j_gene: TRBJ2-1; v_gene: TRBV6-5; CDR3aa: CASKPGLANNEQFF
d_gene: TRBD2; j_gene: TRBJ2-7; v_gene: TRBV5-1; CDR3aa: CASRAGGSYEQYF
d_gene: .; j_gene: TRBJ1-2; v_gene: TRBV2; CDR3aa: CAGVDSGANYGYTF
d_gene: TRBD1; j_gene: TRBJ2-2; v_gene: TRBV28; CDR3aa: CASSATGGHNTGELFF
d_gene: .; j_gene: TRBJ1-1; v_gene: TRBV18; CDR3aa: CASSPLTGSTEAFF
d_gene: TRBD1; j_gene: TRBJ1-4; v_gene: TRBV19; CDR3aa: CATTGRGSEGTNEKLFF
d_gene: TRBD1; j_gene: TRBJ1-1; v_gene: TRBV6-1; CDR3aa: CASLTGVEAFF
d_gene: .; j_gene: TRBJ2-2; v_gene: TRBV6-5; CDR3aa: CASWTENTGELFF
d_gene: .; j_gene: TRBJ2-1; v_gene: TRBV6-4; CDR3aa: CASSDSIDEQFF
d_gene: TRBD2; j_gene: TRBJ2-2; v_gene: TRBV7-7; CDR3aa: CASSSLSGVNTGELFF
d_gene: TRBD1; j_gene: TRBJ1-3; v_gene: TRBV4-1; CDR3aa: CASSQGDRAFGNTIYF
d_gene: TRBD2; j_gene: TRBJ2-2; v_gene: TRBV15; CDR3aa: CATSRTRTSGDTGELFF
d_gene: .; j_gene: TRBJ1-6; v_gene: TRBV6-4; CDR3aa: CASSDREEGISPLHF
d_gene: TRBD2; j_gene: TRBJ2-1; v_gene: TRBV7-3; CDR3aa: CASRGSGSVSYNEQFF
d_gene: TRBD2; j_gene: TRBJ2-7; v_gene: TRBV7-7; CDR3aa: CASSPGREDSYEQYF
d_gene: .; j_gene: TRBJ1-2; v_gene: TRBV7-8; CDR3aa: CASSSSRGRGGYTF
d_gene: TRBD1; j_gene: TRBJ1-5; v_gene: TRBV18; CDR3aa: CASSFRGFDQPQHF
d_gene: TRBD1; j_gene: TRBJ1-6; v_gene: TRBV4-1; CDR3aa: CASSQTDRAPNSPLHF
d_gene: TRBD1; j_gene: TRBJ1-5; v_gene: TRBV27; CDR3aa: CASSGQGSNQPQHF
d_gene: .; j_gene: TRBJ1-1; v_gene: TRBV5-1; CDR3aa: CASTLVEGPSGTEAFF
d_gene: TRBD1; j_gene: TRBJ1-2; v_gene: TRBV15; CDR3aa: CATSIRQGASYGYTF
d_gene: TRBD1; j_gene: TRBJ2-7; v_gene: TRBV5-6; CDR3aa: CASSFSQGVRYEQYF
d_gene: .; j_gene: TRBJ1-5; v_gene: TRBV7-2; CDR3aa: CASSRDQPQHF
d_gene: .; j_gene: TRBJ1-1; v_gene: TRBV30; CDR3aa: CACEWGWRNTEAFF
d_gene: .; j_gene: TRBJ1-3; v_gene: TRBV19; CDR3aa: CASSPSANSGNTIYF
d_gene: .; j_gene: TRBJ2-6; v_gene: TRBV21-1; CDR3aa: CASSKRGRGAGANVLTF
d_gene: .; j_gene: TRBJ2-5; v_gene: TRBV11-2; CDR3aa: CASSAGSQETQYF
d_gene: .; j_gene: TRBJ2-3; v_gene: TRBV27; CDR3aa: CASSLPGTSTDTQYF
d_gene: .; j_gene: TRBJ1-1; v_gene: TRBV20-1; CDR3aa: CSAQTSFLAFF
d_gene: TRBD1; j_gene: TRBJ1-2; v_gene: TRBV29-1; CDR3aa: CSVEATGGMIGYGYTF
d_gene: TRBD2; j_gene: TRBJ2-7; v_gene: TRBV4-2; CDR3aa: CASSQEVFLAGGNYEQYF
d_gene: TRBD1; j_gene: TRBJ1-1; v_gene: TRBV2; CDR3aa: CANPPGRGRGLNTEAFF
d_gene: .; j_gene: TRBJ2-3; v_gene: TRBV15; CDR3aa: CATSRAGGRSTDTQYF
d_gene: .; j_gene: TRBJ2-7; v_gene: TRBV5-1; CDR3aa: CASSLNREYEQYF
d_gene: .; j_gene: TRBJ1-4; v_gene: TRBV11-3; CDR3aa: CASSLNGQPPRHPNEKLFF
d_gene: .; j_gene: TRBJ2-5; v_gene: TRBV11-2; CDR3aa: CASSYHGEYQETQYF
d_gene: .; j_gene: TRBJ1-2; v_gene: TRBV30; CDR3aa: CAWNKGTSPLRGYTF
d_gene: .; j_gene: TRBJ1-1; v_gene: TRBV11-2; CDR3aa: CASNSGNTEAFF
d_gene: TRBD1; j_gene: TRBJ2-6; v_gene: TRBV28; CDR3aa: CASTTGGLRSGANVLTF
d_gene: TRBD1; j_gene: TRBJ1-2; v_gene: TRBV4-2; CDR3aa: CASSQPTGLGYGYTF
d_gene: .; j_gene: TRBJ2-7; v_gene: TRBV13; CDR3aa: CASSLGGLADEQYF
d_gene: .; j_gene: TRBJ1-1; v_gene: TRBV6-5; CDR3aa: CASSSGGGDTEAFF
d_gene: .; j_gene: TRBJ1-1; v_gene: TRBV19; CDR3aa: CASSIIGPTEAFF
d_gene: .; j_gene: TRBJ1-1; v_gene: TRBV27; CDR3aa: CASSLMSPHTEAFF
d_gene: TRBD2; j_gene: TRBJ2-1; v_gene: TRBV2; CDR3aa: CARSGAGEGYEQFF
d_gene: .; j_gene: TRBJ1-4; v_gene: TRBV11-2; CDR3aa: CASSYRVGEKLFF
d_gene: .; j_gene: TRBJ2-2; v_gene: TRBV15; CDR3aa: CATSHSGELFF
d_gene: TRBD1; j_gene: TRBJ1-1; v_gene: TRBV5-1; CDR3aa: CASSSGGTEAFF
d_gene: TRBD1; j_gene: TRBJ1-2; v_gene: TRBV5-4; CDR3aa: CASSPRGVTGDYGYTF